This T cell receptor (beta chain) was sequenced in a study of shared clonotypes between healthy human individuals (dated by TCRdb to 2018 to 2020). Notes on the research overall: The cohort comprised a couple of women and a few men aged 18 to 49 years. To estimate repertoire size and how much clonotypes are shared between individuals, the study performed deep sequencing of blood TCR repertoires from roughly five healthy adults. Between about 0.9 and 10 billion PBMCs per donor were obtained by leukapheresis. For each donor, CD4 naive and CD4 memory were each run on three plates, CD8 naive on two plates, and CD8 memory on one plate. To increase sequencing depth and limit assay-specific biases, TCR repertoire library preparation and sequencing were carried out by different laboratories using diverse techniques. Broader findings and caveats from the paper: Naive subsets generally had larger estimated clonotype richness than memory subsets did. When several donors were compared, the shared fraction of clonotypes was about 5% for naive CD4, over 3% for naive CD8, about 2.5% for memory CD4, and around 0.37% for memory CD8. Clonotypes shared by all four sorted-subset donors showed higher generation probabilities than non-shared clonotypes. Only blood was sampled, and tissue TCR repertoires likely differ from those in blood. Pairwise subsampling led to the expectation that sequencing depth would affect the degree of clonotype sharing among donors. Incomplete sequencing was indicated by rarefaction of sorted-subset datasets, despite the large sequencing depth. The genetic and exposure-history diversity represented was limited by the small number of donors.

The CDR3 measures 14 amino acids from cysteine to phenylalanine. The entry retains the CDR3 DNA only, 42 bases that are in frame from base 1. Looking up the germline V gene yields CDR1 SNHLY and CDR2 FYNNEI. Using the deep immunoSEQ assay, TCR CDR3 regions were amplified from genomic DNA by multiplex PCR. Genomic DNA extracted from each cell subset was distributed evenly over all wells of several immunoSEQ 96-well plates, and each plate served as one replicate. Each replicate PCR for sorted subsets received about 200 ng genomic DNA, equal to about 30,000 T cell genomes. Purified libraries were measured with a Qubit 3.0 fluorometer, size-checked on a Bioanalyzer 2100, and measured again with the KAPA Library Quantification kit. Every immunoSEQ 96-well plate was sequenced on a separate single-read 150-cycle Illumina NextSeq 550 flow cell. The study's own analysis went as follows. Because the immunoSEQ output included only junctional sequences and no quality scores, the filtering could not be the same as the filtering used for full-length reads. Sequences were annotated with PyIR, a Python wrapper for IgBLAST v1.9, and V/J genes and CDR3 were assigned using IMGT germline references. Reads were removed for weak V/J assignments (E-value above 1e-6), missing CDR3, stop codons, out-of-frame junctions, or ambiguous translated residues. V3J clonotypes were defined by identical inferred V gene, J gene, and CDR3 amino acid sequence. Percentage overlap between repertoires was computed as shared unique clonotypes divided by the size of the smaller repertoire. Richness of each repertoire was evaluated using RTK rarefaction, the Chao1 estimator, and Recon v2.1 estimates of unobserved clonotypes. OLGA was used to compute generation probabilities for all TCRbeta clonotypes that the gDNA method yielded from a few donors. The table comes from immuneACCESS by way of TCRdb, which keeps in-frame sequences with V and J called. Part of the clones is missing from these tables; in studies checked, under half for an unresolved V gene and the rest for unknown reasons. V and J calls and clone size are given by that table; D and trimming were obtained from the DNA. This sample holds about 1,500,000 clones; over 95% were observed only once. The ten largest account for 1% to 1.5% of the sample.

Concerning this clone: It lacks a known antigen. An end of the junction does not agree with germline; a read error may underlie this.

Donors were healthy HIV-negative adults with no recently reported acute infections or vaccinations. Every donor was a Caucasian adult residing in Nashville, Tennessee, USA. CD4+ T cells were enriched through magnetic negative selection, after which naive cells were positively selected on CD45RA and the remaining negative fraction served as the memory subset. Blood was obtained by leukapheresis, after which PBMCs were separated by Ficoll-Histopaque density gradient centrifugation and cryopreserved in liquid nitrogen vapor phase. Analytical flow cytometry was used to check the purity and quantity of each magnetically sorted T cell population. Genomic DNA was isolated from every sorted fraction and measured by UV absorbance on a Nanodrop 2000c.

Input material: naive CD4+ T cells sorted from blood. The cell subset or site label for this specimen denotes: CD45RA+ positively selected. The TCR originated in a man aged 25 to 40 in good health. The rearranged chain carries TRBV2 and TRBJ1-2; a stretch of 8 junction bases matches TRBD1. The DNA sequence is given as TGTGCAAGCATCAGGACAGGGAGTAGCTATGGCTACACCTTC. Translated, it gives CASIRTGSSYGYTF. The CDR3 plus the reference TRBV2 and TRBJ1-2 genes for the other parts give the full variable domain: EPEVTQTPSHQVTQMGQEVILRCVPISNHLYFYWYRQILGQKVEFLVSFYNNEISEKSEIFDDQFSVERPDGSNFTLKIRSTKLEDSAMYFCASIRTGSSYGYTFGSGTRLTVV.